This passage covers 14 T cell receptor beta chains from one sample sequenced in a study of spatial heterogeneity in lung cancer (dated by TCRdb to the late 2010s). Libraries were built with 5' RACE. The sample was run on a NextSeq 500. The raw public reads went through TCRdb reprocessing: fastp at Q25, MiXCR clone calling, in-frame beta chains kept. Rows are unified per CDR3 protein, each entry keeping the most common DNA and genes. This sample gives about 8,500 distinct CDR3 sequences in total; 7.8% of them show up just once. The ten largest account for 30% of the sample. The sample's time point label, in plain terms: sample taken at primary tumor resection. Whole RNA extracted from tumor and nontumor lung tissue, or from cryopreserved PBMC samples, was used for TCR sequencing without cell sorting. Material: PBMCs, obtained at surgery. Receptors were obtained from a female donor with early-stage non-small cell lung cancer.

This chain joins TRBV6-5 and TRBJ1-6; 9 bases are shared with TRBD1. In germline, CDR1 is MNHEY, CDR2 SVGAGI. This CDR3 region has 15 residues. V lost 5 bases, J lost 6 bases, and 5 bases stayed unmatched. DNA for the CDR3: TGTGCCAGCAGTCCACAGGGGGCCCGTAATTCACCCCTCCACTTT. The encoded protein is CASSPQGARNSPLHF.

This clonotype was seen at least ten times. CDR3: CASSRTGSDATDTQYF. The CDR3 DNA sequence: TGTGCCAGCAGCAGGACAGGATCCGATGCGACAGATACGCAGTATTTT. J is TRBJ2-3 and V is TRBV5-6, with 7 bases that match TRBD1. Germline V CDR1 and CDR2: SGHDT, YYEEEE. V dropped 4 bases and J dropped 3; count of bases not matched to a gene: 11. CDR3 length: 16 residues.

The chain uses TRBV7-2 and TRBJ2-2, with TRBD1 identical over 8 bases. Looked up from germline, CDR1 is SGHTA and CDR2 is FQGNSA. V dropped 4 bases and J dropped 7; count of bases not matched to a gene: 8. The CDR3 is 15 amino acids. CDR3 loop: CASSSTGVGIGELFF. Here the CDR3 DNA reads TGTGCCAGCAGCTCGACAGGGGTAGGGATCGGGGAGCTGTTTTTT.

This clonotype is deemed medium-sized. The chain recombines TRBV29-1 with TRBJ2-1; a possible D gene is TRBD1 (5 bases). Trimming took 4 bases from V and 6 from J, leaving 16 bases between them. CDR1 and CDR2 from the germline V gene are SQVTM and ANQGSEA. This CDR3 region has 14 residues. CDR3: CSVGGPTSVNEQFF. CDR3 in DNA: TGCAGCGTTGGGGGCCCCACAAGTGTCAATGAGCAGTTCTTC.

V and J are TRBV5-1 and TRBJ2-3; D may be TRBD1 (6 bases). The CDR3 covers 12 residues. V was trimmed by 6 bases and J by 1 base, leaving 6 bases between them. Germline CDR1 is SGHRS and CDR2 is YFSETQ. The CDR3 reads CASTGGTDTQYF. The CDR3 DNA sequence: TGCGCCAGCACAGGGGGCACAGATACGCAGTATTTT.

By sample share, this clonotype is medium-sized. V is TRBV7-9 and J is TRBJ2-3; 10 nucleotides align to TRBD2. Germline-derived CDR1 and CDR2 are SEHNR and FQNEAQ (reference sequence). This CDR3 region has 16 residues. Germline trimming cut 5 bases from V and 4 bases from J; bases unmatched to any gene: 9. The CDR3: CASSPATGTSADTQYF. The CDR3 coding sequence is TGTGCCAGCAGCCCCGCAACCGGGACTAGCGCAGATACGCAGTATTTT.

The sample holds many counts of this clonotype. This chain links TRBV7-7 with TRBJ2-1; a possible D gene is TRBD2 (6 bases). The CDR3 loop spans 13 amino acids. The V gene's germline CDR1 is SSHAT and CDR2 FNYEAQ (reference sequence). Trimming left V 1 base short and J 9 bases short, with 10 bases between. The CDR3 bases are TGTGCCAGCAGCTTAGGACTAGAAAGTGAGCAGTTCTTC. The encoded protein is CASSLGLESEQFF.

The chain has TRBV28 and TRBJ2-7, with 10 bases that match TRBD2. This CDR3 contains 16 residues. Germline-derived CDR1 and CDR2 are MDHEN and SYDVKM. The J segment lost 2 bases and the V segment lost 2 bases, leaving 6 bases of the junction unmatched. CDR3 loop: CASSLPKAGGAYEQYF. Written as DNA, the CDR3 is TGTGCCAGCAGTTTACCCAAAGCGGGAGGGGCCTACGAGCAGTACTTC.

This clonotype was detected many times. The V and J genes are TRBV7-2 and TRBJ2-1; tentative D call: TRBD2 (5 bases). Germline assignment: CDR1 SGHTA and CDR2 FQGNSA. This CDR3 has 15 amino acids. V gave up 5 bases and J gave up 2 bases, with 13 bases separating them. CDR3 region: CASSTGLGTYNEQFF. The CDR3 nucleotides are TGTGCCAGCAGCACCGGACTGGGCACCTACAATGAGCAGTTCTTC.

This clonotype is classed as large (0.1 to 1%). This CDR3 reads CASSLIDRGLSEAFF. The CDR3 nucleotides are TGTGCCAGCAGTTTAATTGACAGGGGGCTGTCTGAAGCTTTCTTT. This chain connects TRBV28 to TRBJ1-1; 10 nucleotides align to TRBD1. This CDR3 is built from 15 residues. Germline CDR1 and CDR2: MDHEN and SYDVKM. The junction had 6 bases not matched to a gene; V was cut back by 2 bases and J by 6 bases.

In its sample, this clonotype was seen many times. The rearrangement uses TRBV11-3 and TRBJ2-7; 7 bases map to TRBD1. Germline V CDR1 and CDR2: SGHNT, YENEEA. Germline trimming cut 4 bases from V and 6 bases from J; bases unmatched to any gene: 6. The CDR3 loop spans 13 amino acids. Written as DNA, the CDR3 is TGTGCCAGCAGCTCGACAGGGTCAAGCGAGCAGTACTTC. Translation: CASSSTGSSEQYF.

In its sample, this clonotype is medium-sized. The chain couples TRBV7-9 to TRBJ2-1; the match to TRBD2 covers 9 bases. The germline V gene encodes CDR1 SEHNR and CDR2 FQNEAQ (reference sequence). J was trimmed by 4 bases and V by 1 base; bases with no gene match: 2. The CDR3 sequence is 15 residues long. The chain's CDR3 is CASSLGSGRYNEQFF. As DNA, the CDR3 is TGTGCCAGCAGCTTAGGTAGCGGGAGATACAATGAGCAGTTCTTC.

This chain joins TRBV9 and TRBJ2-2; either TRBD1 or TRBD2 may fit D (6 bases each). Trimming stripped 1 base from V and 6 bases from J, with 13 bases between. CDR1 and CDR2 from the germline V gene are SGDLS and YYNGEE. This CDR3 is built from 15 residues. CDR3 bases: TGTGCCAGCAGCGTACGGGGGCAAGGTGCCGGGGAGCTGTTTTTT. Translation gives CASSVRGQGAGELFF.

This clonotype is categorized as medium-sized. This chain uses TRBV10-1 with TRBJ2-2, with D unclear. The CDR3 is 12 amino acids. The V end was cut by 4 bases, the J end by 5 bases, with 5 bases between. Germline CDR1 reads WNHNN; CDR2 reads SYGVQD (reference sequence). This CDR3 is CASSGQTGELFF. As DNA, the CDR3 is TGCGCCAGCAGTGGGCAGACCGGGGAGCTGTTTTTT.